This T cell receptor (beta chain) was sequenced for a study of T cell repertoires in cytomegalovirus infection. The wider study: Alongside well-studied HLA-B-restricted CMV epitopes, recently identified HLA-C-restricted CMV epitopes were also used. Based on public TCR beta signatures, there were indications of CMV infection and of a matching HLA type. General study findings and limits: Predominance within the ex vivo response was attributable to HLA-C-restricted CMV-specific TCR beta clonotypes.

V dropped 1 base and J dropped 8 bases, with 7 bases sitting between them. The CDR3 consists of 12 residues. One entry per CDR3 protein results from TCRdb running MiXCR on the reads. The sample holds around 570,000 distinct CDR3 sequences, roughly 42% seen once. Comments on this clonotype: Its target is not known.

The V gene is TRBV12-3 or TRBV12-4, the J gene TRBJ2-3; D ambiguous. The receptor comes from a human donor in good health (CMV status not recorded). Some clones in this sample may be carry-over from other donors' samples. The sequencing here drew on cultured PBMCs, taken from culture after CMV antigen stimulation. Here the CDR3 reads CASSLGVGTQYF. In DNA form, the CDR3 reads TGTGCCAGCAGTTTAGGGGTGGGTACGCAGTATTTT.